The 13 T cell receptor beta chains below come from one sample, sequenced in a study of blood T cell repertoires in COVID-19. The protocol was immunoSEQ multiplex PCR, while the TCRdb copy is restricted to in-frame clones and leaves out a portion. Of approximately 180,000 clones listed, about 93% are singletons. Source material: peripheral blood. The source of these receptors is a man between 45 and 60 years old with acute or convalescent COVID-19.

The CDR3: CASSRRTGELFF. The CDR3 region has the DNA TGTGCCAGCAGTCGGAGGACCGGGGAGCTGTTTTTT. This chain links TRBV6-5 with TRBJ2-2; tentative D call: TRBD2 (5 bases). V was trimmed by 5 bases and J by 5 bases, leaving 6 bases between them. The CDR3 contains 12 residues. Germline V gene lookup returns CDR1 MNHEY and CDR2 SVGAGI.

The chain carries TRBV2 and TRBJ1-5; maybe TRBD1 (5 bases). The ends were cut back, 3 bases at V and 3 bases at J, with 9 bases in the middle. Per germline, CDR1 SNHLY and CDR2 FYNNEI. The CDR3 consists of 14 residues. The CDR3, as DNA: TGTGCCAGCAGTGAGACAGCAAACAATCAGCCCCAGCATTTT. This gives the protein CASSETANNQPQHF.

The chain uses TRBV7-2 and TRBJ2-3, with TRBD2 matching 7 bases. This CDR3 is built from 15 residues. Trimming took 4 bases from V and 2 from J; bases not matched to a gene: 6. The germline CDR1 and CDR2 sequences are SGHTA and FQGNSA. The CDR3 here is CASSSAGDYTDTQYF. The DNA of the CDR3 is TGTGCCAGCAGCTCCGCGGGGGACTACACAGATACGCAGTATTTT.

The rearrangement uses TRBV18 and TRBJ1-1; TRBD1 might be the D (6 bases). V was pared by 1 base and J by 4 bases, with 13 bases between. This CDR3 comprises 15 residues. Germline V gene lookup returns CDR1 KGHSH and CDR2 LQKENI. CDR3 DNA sequence: TGTGCCAGCTCACCACGATACAGGGACCTCACTGAAGCTTTCTTT. Its translation is CASSPRYRDLTEAFF.

J is TRBJ1-1 and V is TRBV7-3; D is unresolved. V shed 1 base and J shed 5 bases, with 17 bases lying between them. Germline CDR1 SGHTA, CDR2 FQGTGA. The CDR3 contains 16 residues. CDR3 loop: CASSLMEPVGRTEAFF. Written as DNA, the CDR3 is TGTGCCAGCAGCTTAATGGAGCCAGTGGGGAGAACTGAAGCTTTCTTT.

The V gene is TRBV7-6, the J gene TRBJ2-7; D not certain. V was trimmed by 5 bases and J by 2 bases, leaving 13 bases between them. The CDR3 extends over 14 amino acids. CDR1 SGHVS and CDR2 FNYEAQ come from the germline V gene. CDR3 nucleotide sequence: TGTGCCAGCAGCCCGGTAGTCGGAGCCTACGAGCAGTACGTC. It translates to CASSPVVGAYEQYV.

The CDR3 sequence: CASSIDEGSNTGELFF. CDR3 nucleotide sequence: TGTGCCAGTAGTATAGATGAGGGTTCGAACACCGGGGAGCTGTTTTTT. The genes are TRBV19 and TRBJ2-2; D is possibly TRBD2 (5 bases). Germline assignment: CDR1 LNHDA and CDR2 SQIVND (reference sequence). Trimming cost V 0 bases and J 0 bases, with 8 bases left between them. The CDR3 is 16 residues long. Complete variable domain (other parts from reference TRBV19 and TRBJ2-2): DGGITQSPKYLFRKEGQNVTLSCEQNLNHDAMYWYRQDPGQGLRLIYYSQIVNDFQKGDIAEGYSVSREKKESFPLTVTSAQKNPTAFYLCASSIDEGSNTGELFFGEGSRLTVL.

The chain links TRBV2 to TRBJ2-7; 14 bases are shared with TRBD2. CDR3 length: 14 amino acids. Trimming cost V 6 bases and J 6 bases; bases outside gene matches: 4. CDR1 and CDR2 from the germline V gene are SNHLY and FYNNEI. The CDR3 DNA reads as TGTGCCAGCAGGCCGGGACTAGCGGGAGTCGAGCAGTACTTC. It encodes CASRPGLAGVEQYF.

The chain joins TRBV28 to TRBJ2-5, with TRBD2 matching 8 bases. The CDR3 length is 16 residues. The germline V gene encodes CDR1 MDHEN and CDR2 SYDVKM. V trimming: 3 bases; J trimming: 1 base; junction bases outside the gene matches: 7. CDR3 DNA sequence: TGTGCCAGCAGTTTTGTTAGCGGGGCACTCCAAGAGACCCAGTACTTC. Amino acids: CASSFVSGALQETQYF.

This chain links TRBV30 with TRBJ2-7; TRBD1 agrees at 7 bases. Trimming removed 1 base from V and 4 bases from J; junction bases left unmatched: 4. From germline, CDR1 is GTSNPN and CDR2 SVGIG (reference sequence). The CDR3 sequence is 13 residues long. The CDR3 DNA sequence: TGTGCCTGGAGTGGACAGGGCCTTTACGAGCAGTACTTC. Its translation: CAWSGQGLYEQYF.

This sequence joins TRBV27 and TRBJ2-5; D might be TRBD1 (6 bases). The V end was cut by 5 bases, the J end by 9 bases, with 16 bases between. The CDR3 loop spans 13 amino acids. The germline V gene has CDR1 MNHEY and CDR2 SMNVEV (reference sequence). CDR3 residues: CASSTRAPGAQYF. The CDR3 DNA follows: TGTGCCAGCAGTACCAGGGCCCCAGGGGCCCAGTACTTC.

The CDR3 nucleotides read TGTGCCAGCAGCTTAGTGTTATCCTACAATGAGCAGTTCTTC. Translation: CASSLVLSYNEQFF. V gene TRBV7-2 combines with J gene TRBJ2-1; D not certain. The CDR3 has 14 residues. Trimming took 1 base from V and 1 from J, leaving 5 bases between them. The germline V gene has CDR1 SGHTA and CDR2 FQGNSA.

The chain employs TRBV9 and TRBJ2-1; the D gene is possibly TRBD1 (6 bases). This CDR3 has 15 amino acids. Germline V gives CDR1 SGDLS, CDR2 YYNGEE. The V end was cut by 5 bases, the J end by 7 bases, with 19 bases between. The chain's CDR3 is CASSSGDEQGNEQFF. In nucleotides, the CDR3 is TGTGCCAGCAGTTCAGGGGACGAACAAGGGAATGAGCAGTTCTTC.